The T cell receptor beta chain described here comes from a study of CD8 T cells in ankylosing spondylitis. Trimming shortened V by 11 bases and J by 3 bases, and 13 bases separated the two germline ends. CDR3 length: 13 residues. Germline loops: CDR1 LNHNV, CDR2 YYDKDF (reference sequence). Quantitative barcoded 5'-RACE was used to prepare TCR beta libraries. Via MiXCR, TCRdb re-called the 5' RACE reads, giving one row per CDR3 protein. The data contain 36,000 or so distinct CDR3 sequences, 6% of them seen just once; the ten biggest clones take up roughly 12%. This clonotype appeared many times. This sequence was found in a male donor with ankylosing spondylitis or in good health (not recorded which). Sequenced: blood, either unsorted or a sorted T cell fraction (not recorded which). V usage is TRBV15 and J usage is TRBJ1-4; D is unclear. The CDR3, as DNA: TGTGCCGCCGAGTCCGCGGCTAATGAAAAACTGTTTTTT. Protein product: CAAESAANEKLFF.